The 9 T cell receptor beta chains reported below all come from one sample, sequenced in a study of shared clonotypes between healthy human individuals. CD8 cells classed as naive were CD45RO-negative and positively selected for CCR7, excluding terminally differentiated effector memory CD45RA+ cells. This table comes from immunoSEQ multiplex PCR, and its TCRdb copy is limited to in-frame clones, with some not included. This sample has hundreds of thousands of clones; roughly 98% occur once, and the top ten carry 0.3%. Material: naive CD8+ T cells sorted from blood. The receptors shown here come from a man aged 30 to 39 in good health.

V gene TRBV5-4 combines with J gene TRBJ2-7, with TRBD1 identical over 7 bases. V lost 2 bases to trimming and J lost 3 bases; unmatched junction nucleotides: 14. CDR1 and CDR2 (germline): SGHNT, YYREEE (reference sequence). The CDR3 loop spans 17 amino acids. The CDR3 bases are TGTGCCAGCAGCTTTCCCAATATAACAGGGGATTTCTACGAGCAGTACTTC. This encodes CASSFPNITGDFYEQYF. Based on the CDR3 plus reference TRBV5-4 and TRBJ2-7, the full variable domain is ETGVTQSPTHLIKTRGQQVTLRCSSQSGHNTVSWYQQALGQGPQFIFQYYREEENGRGNFPPRFSGLQFPNYSSELNVNALELDDSALYLCASSFPNITGDFYEQYFGPGTRLTVT.

The chain carries TRBV27 and TRBJ2-7, with a weak D call TRBD2 (7 bases). Germline CDR1 and CDR2: MNHEY and SMNVEV (reference sequence). The CDR3 length is 14 residues. V lost 6 bases, J lost 4 bases, and 16 bases lay in between. CDR3 in amino acids: CASRGGGAKYEQYF. The CDR3 DNA follows: TGTGCCAGCAGGGGTGGGGGGGCCAAGTACGAGCAGTACTTC.

This rearrangement joins TRBV11-2 to TRBJ2-3, with TRBD1 matching 9 bases. The CDR3 covers 15 residues. CDR1 and CDR2 from the germline V gene are SGHAT and FQNNGV. J was trimmed by 5 bases and V by 5 bases; bases with no gene match: 8. As DNA, the CDR3 is TGTGCCAGCAGCACTCCGGGACAGGGTTTAGATACGCAGTATTTT. As protein: CASSTPGQGLDTQYF. Drawing the rest from reference TRBV11-2 and TRBJ2-3, the complete variable domain is EAGVAQSPRYKIIEKRQSVAFWCNPISGHATLYWYQQILGQGPKLLIQFQNNGVVDDSQLPKDRFSAERLKGVDSTLKIQPAKLEDSAVYLCASSTPGQGLDTQYFGPGTRLTVL.

This chain uses TRBV6-4 with TRBJ1-2; D not certain. Trimming left V 0 bases short and J 7 bases short, with 12 bases between. The CDR3 totals 14 residues. CDR1 is MRHNA, CDR2 SNTAGT, per germline. The CDR3 sequence: CASSDSPSDAGYTF. The CDR3, as DNA: TGTGCCAGCAGTGACTCCCCTTCGGACGCTGGCTACACCTTC.

The rearrangement links TRBV2 to TRBJ1-5; no firm D call. Germline CDR1 and CDR2: SNHLY and FYNNEI. V lost 7 bases and J 1 base, leaving 8 bases between the germline ends. CDR3 size: 13 residues. The CDR3 spells CASTRGSNQPQHF. The CDR3 nucleotides are TGTGCCAGCACCCGGGGAAGCAATCAGCCCCAGCATTTT.

This clone has just one count. The CDR3 sequence: CASSLDPAQPGETQYF. In nucleotides, the CDR3 is TGTGCCAGCAGCTTAGATCCGGCCCAACCCGGGGAGACCCAGTACTTC. The chain uses TRBV11-2 and TRBJ2-5; D uncertain. This CDR3 spans 16 amino acids. Trimming took off 0 bases at V and 5 bases at J, with 16 bases between the two ends. Germline V gene data show CDR1 as SGHAT and CDR2 as FQNNGV.

The rearrangement uses TRBV4-3 and TRBJ1-2; no clear D. Germline V gives CDR1 LGHNA, CDR2 YSLEER. V dropped 0 bases and J dropped 6 bases, with 14 bases sitting between them. The CDR3 extends over 15 amino acids. The CDR3, as DNA: TGCGCCAGCAGCCAAGATCGGAACCAGCCTGATGGCTACACCTTC. This codes for CASSQDRNQPDGYTF.

This clone was found once. The rearrangement joins TRBV5-6 to TRBJ1-5; perhaps TRBD1 as D (5 bases). This CDR3 contains 16 residues. Trimming left V 0 bases short and J 4 bases short, with 14 bases between. In germline, CDR1 is SGHDT, CDR2 YYEEEE. CDR3 sequence reads: CASSLGGSRENQPQHF. As DNA, the CDR3 is TGTGCCAGCAGCTTGGGTGGGAGCAGGGAAAATCAGCCCCAGCATTTT.

The chain links TRBV29-1 to TRBJ1-2; the match to TRBD1 covers 8 bases. Trimming at V came to 1 base and at J to 8 bases, leaving 3 bases not matched to a gene. Germline CDR1 SQVTM, CDR2 ANQGSEA. The CDR3 is 12 residues long. In DNA, the CDR3 is TGCAGCGTTGAAGGGCCAGGGGGCGGCTACACCTTC. This gives the protein CSVEGPGGGYTF. Based on the CDR3 plus reference TRBV29-1 and TRBJ1-2, the full variable domain is SAVISQKPSRDICQRGTSLTIQCQVDSQVTMMFWYRQQPGQSLTLIATANQGSEATYESGFVIDKFPISRPNLTFSTLTVSNMSPEDSSIYLCSVEGPGGGYTFGSGTRLTVV.